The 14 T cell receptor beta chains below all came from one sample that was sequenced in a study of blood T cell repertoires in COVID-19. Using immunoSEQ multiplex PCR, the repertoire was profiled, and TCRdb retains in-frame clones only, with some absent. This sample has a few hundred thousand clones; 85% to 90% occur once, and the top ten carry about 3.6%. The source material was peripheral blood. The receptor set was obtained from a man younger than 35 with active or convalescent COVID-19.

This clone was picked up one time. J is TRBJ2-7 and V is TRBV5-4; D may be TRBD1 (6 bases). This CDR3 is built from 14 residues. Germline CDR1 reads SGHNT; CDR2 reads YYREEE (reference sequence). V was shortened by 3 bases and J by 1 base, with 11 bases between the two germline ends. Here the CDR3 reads CASSWGHQSYEQYF. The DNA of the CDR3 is TGTGCCAGCAGCTGGGGACACCAGTCCTACGAGCAGTACTTC.

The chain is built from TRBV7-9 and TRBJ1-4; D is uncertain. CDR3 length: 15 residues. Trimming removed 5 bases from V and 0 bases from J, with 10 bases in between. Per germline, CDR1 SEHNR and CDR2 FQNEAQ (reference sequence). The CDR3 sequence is CASSRESATNEKLFF. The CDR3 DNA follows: TGTGCCAGCAGCAGAGAATCTGCAACTAATGAAAAACTGTTTTTT.

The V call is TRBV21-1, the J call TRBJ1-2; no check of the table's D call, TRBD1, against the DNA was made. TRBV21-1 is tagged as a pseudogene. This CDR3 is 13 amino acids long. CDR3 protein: CATQGIPRYGYTF. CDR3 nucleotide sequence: TGTGCCACCCAGGGGATCCCTCGCTATGGCTACACCTTC.

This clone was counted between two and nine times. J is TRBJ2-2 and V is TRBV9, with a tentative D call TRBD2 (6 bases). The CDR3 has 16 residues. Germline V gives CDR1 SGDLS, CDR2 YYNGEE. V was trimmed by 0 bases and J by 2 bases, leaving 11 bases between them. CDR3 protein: CASSVGVADNTGELFF. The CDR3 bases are TGTGCCAGCAGCGTAGGTGTAGCGGACAACACCGGGGAGCTGTTTTTT. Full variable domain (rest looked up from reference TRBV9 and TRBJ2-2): DSGVTQTPKHLITATGQRVTLRCSPRSGDLSVYWYQQSLDQGLQFLIQYYNGEERAKGNILERFSAQQFPDLHSELNLSSLELGDSALYFCASSVGVADNTGELFFGEGSRLTVL.

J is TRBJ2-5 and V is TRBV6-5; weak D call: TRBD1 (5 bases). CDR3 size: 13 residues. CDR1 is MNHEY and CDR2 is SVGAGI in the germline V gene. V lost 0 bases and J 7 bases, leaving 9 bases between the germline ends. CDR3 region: CASSYSGAGTQYF. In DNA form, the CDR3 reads TGTGCCAGCAGTTACTCAGGGGCAGGGACCCAGTACTTC.

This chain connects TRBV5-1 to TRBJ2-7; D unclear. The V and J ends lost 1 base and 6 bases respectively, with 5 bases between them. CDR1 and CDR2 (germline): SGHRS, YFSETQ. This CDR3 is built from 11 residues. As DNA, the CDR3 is TGCGCCAGCAGCTTGTTGAGCGAGCAGTACTTC. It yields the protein CASSLLSEQYF.

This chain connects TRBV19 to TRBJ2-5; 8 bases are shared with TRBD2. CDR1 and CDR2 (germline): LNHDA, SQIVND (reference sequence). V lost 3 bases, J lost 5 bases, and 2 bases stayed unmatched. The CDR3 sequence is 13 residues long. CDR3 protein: CASSITGGETQYF. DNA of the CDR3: TGTGCCAGTAGTATTACGGGAGGGGAGACCCAGTACTTC. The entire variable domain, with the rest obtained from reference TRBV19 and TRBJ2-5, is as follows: DGGITQSPKYLFRKEGQNVTLSCEQNLNHDAMYWYRQDPGQGLRLIYYSQIVNDFQKGDIAEGYSVSREKKESFPLTVTSAQKNPTAFYLCASSITGGETQYFGPGTRLLVL.

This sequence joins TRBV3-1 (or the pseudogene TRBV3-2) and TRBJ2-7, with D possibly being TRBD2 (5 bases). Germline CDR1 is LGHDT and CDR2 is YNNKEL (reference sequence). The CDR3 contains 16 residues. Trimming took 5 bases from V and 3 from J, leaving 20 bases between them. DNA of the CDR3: TGTGCCAGCAGCAACCAAACCGGGGTTGGGGACTACGAGCAGTACTTC. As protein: CASSNQTGVGDYEQYF.

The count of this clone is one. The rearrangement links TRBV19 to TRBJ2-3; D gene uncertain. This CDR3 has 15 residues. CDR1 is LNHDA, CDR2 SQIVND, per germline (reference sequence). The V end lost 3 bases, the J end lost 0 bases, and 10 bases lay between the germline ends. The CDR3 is CASSIFFSSTDTQYF. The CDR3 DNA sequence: TGTGCCAGTAGTATTTTTTTCTCGAGCACAGATACGCAGTATTTT.

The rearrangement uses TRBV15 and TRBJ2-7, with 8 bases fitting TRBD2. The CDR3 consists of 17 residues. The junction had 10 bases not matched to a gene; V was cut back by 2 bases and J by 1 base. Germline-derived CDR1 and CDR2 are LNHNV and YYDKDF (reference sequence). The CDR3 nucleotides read TGTGCCACCAGCAGATTCCTGATCCGGGGGGGGTCCTACGAGCAGTACTTC. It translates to CATSRFLIRGGSYEQYF.

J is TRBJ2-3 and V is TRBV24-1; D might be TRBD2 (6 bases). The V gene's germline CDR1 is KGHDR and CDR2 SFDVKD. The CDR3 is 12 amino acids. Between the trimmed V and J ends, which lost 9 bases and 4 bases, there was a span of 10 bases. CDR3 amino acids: CATGGTADTQYF. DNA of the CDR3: TGTGCCACCGGGGGGACCGCAGATACGCAGTATTTT.

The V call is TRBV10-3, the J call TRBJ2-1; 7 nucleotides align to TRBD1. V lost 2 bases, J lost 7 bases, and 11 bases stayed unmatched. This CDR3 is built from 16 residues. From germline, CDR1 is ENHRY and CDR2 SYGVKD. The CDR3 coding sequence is TGTGCCATCAGTGAGACGAACCTCGACAGGGTGAATGAGCAGTTCTTC. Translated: CAISETNLDRVNEQFF.

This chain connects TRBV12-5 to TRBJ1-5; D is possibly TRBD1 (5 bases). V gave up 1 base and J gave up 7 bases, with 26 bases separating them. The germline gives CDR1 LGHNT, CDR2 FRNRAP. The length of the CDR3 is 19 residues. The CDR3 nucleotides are TGTGCTAGTGGTTTGGACACTTGGAGGGGCAAGATGGTTGGGCAGCCCCAGCATTTT. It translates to CASGLDTWRGKMVGQPQHF.

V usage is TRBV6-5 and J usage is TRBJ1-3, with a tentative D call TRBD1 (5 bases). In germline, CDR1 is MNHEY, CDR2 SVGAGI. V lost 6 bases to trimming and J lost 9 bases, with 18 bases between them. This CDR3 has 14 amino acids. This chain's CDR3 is CASRLGGARSTIYF. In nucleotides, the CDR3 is TGTGCCAGCAGACTCGGAGGGGCTAGAAGCACCATATATTTT.